This entry concerns a single TCR beta chain. Its antigen is as yet unknown. This entry belongs to a study of cytomegalovirus exposure and HLA in healthy donors. About the study: Some 200 million T cells yielded 117 million unique TCR beta sequences in earlier analysis. An early data release held 80 million or so unique TCRs from HLA-typed donors.

Vbeta (60) and Jbeta (13) primers were used in the PCR. Libraries were prepared by immunoSEQ multiplex PCR; TCRdb keeps only in-frame clonotypes and omits some of them. This sample yields approximately 150,000 clones, of which about 88% are seen a single time; around 2.6% belongs to the top ten. The V gene's germline CDR1 is KGHSH and CDR2 LQKENI. The length of the CDR3 is 13 residues. V was pared by 3 bases and J by 3 bases, with 9 bases between. General study findings and limits: Three of the chains that were CMV-associated were confirmed in vitro to be specific for CMV antigens. In a later analysis, DRB1 alleles had the most associated TCRs; HLA-C alleles the fewest.

The chain joins TRBV18 to TRBJ2-7; D remains ambiguous. Sequenced material: PBMCs. The TCR was taken from a man younger than 45 in good health and CMV-seropositive. The CDR3 sequence: CASSPTADYEQYF. The CDR3 nucleotides read TGTGCCAGCTCACCTACCGCAGACTACGAGCAGTACTTC.